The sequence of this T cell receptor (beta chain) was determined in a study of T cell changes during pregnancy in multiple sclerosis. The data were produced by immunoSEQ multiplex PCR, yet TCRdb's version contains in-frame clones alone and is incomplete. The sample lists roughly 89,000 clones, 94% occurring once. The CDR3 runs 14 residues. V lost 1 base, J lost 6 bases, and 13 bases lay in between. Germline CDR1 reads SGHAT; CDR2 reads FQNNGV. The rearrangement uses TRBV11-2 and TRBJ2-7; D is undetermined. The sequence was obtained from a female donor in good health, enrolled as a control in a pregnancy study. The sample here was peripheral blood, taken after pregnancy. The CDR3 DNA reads TGTGCCAGCAGCTTAGTAGCCCGGCCCGCCGAGCAGTACTTC. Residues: CASSLVARPAEQYF.